Presented here are 29 T cell receptor beta chains from one specimen sequenced in a study of blood T cell repertoires in COVID-19. Clones were read by immunoSEQ multiplex PCR, and TCRdb kept only the in-frame ones, dropping some. Among some 220,000 clones listed, nearly 85% were seen once. The sequenced sample consisted of peripheral blood. These receptors came from a human donor in a cohort sampled during active COVID-19.

V usage is TRBV5-1 and J usage is TRBJ1-2; 7 bases are a match to TRBD1. Per germline, CDR1 SGHRS and CDR2 YFSETQ. The CDR3 loop spans 13 amino acids. Unmatched junction bases numbered 8, after V lost 4 bases and J lost 8 bases. The CDR3 bases are TGCGCCAGCAGCACTGGGACAGCCCTAGGCTACACCTTC. Translating it yields CASSTGTALGYTF.

The CDR3 sequence is CASSSYGGQGKETQYF. CDR3 DNA sequence: TGTGCCAGCAGCTCCTATGGGGGACAGGGTAAAGAGACCCAGTACTTC. V usage is TRBV28 and J usage is TRBJ2-5, with 9 nucleotides matching TRBD1. The J segment lost 3 bases and the V segment lost 6 bases, leaving 11 bases of the junction unmatched. Looked up from germline, CDR1 is MDHEN and CDR2 is SYDVKM. The CDR3 consists of 16 residues.

This chain uses TRBV18 with TRBJ1-1; D perhaps matches TRBD1 (5 bases). Deletions cut 3 bases from V and 5 bases from J, with 10 bases between. The CDR3 has 13 amino acids. Looked up from germline, CDR1 is KGHSH and CDR2 is LQKENI. For the CDR3, the DNA is TGTGCCAGCTCACCGACAGACCTTACTGAAGCTTTCTTT. Its protein product is CASSPTDLTEAFF.

This clone came up a few times. This rearrangement joins TRBV4-2 to TRBJ1-5; D remains unclear. Germline lookup yields CDR1 LGHNA and CDR2 YNFKEQ. This CDR3 has 14 amino acids. The V gene lost 0 bases and the J gene lost 4 bases, with 7 bases spanning the gap. The DNA for the CDR3 is TGTGCCAGCAGCCAAGATTTGGAGAATCAGCCCCAGCATTTT. This translates into CASSQDLENQPQHF.

The genes are TRBV28 and TRBJ2-1; D call uncertain. Between the trimmed V and J ends, which lost 5 bases and 11 bases, there was a span of 13 bases. The CDR3 spans 12 residues. The germline gives CDR1 MDHEN, CDR2 SYDVKM. CDR3 bases: TGTGCCAGCAGTGCCTTGTTGGAGAAGCAGTTCTTC. Amino acids: CASSALLEKQFF.

The rearrangement joins TRBV10-3 to TRBJ2-1; possible D gene TRBD1, 5 bases. V lost 2 bases, J lost 0 bases, and 8 bases lay in between. Germline-derived CDR1 and CDR2 are ENHRY and SYGVKD. The CDR3 consists of 15 residues. CDR3 residues: CAISERGLSYNEQFF. The CDR3 coding sequence is TGTGCCATCAGTGAGAGGGGTCTCTCCTACAATGAGCAGTTCTTC.

This clone was detected a few times. V gene TRBV30 combines with J gene TRBJ1-1; no definite D call. Trimming pared 3 bases from V and 6 bases from J, leaving 14 bases between. The V gene's germline CDR1 is GTSNPN and CDR2 SVGIG (reference sequence). The CDR3 totals 13 residues. CDR3 amino acids: CAWRVEARAEAFF. The CDR3 DNA reads as TGTGCCTGGAGAGTTGAGGCGAGGGCTGAAGCTTTCTTT. Together with reference TRBV30 and TRBJ1-1, the CDR3 gives the full variable domain: SQTIHQWPATLVQPVGSPLSLECTVEGTSNPNLYWYRQAAGRGLQLLFYSVGIGQISSEVPQNLSASRPQDRQFILSSKKLLLSDSGFYLCAWRVEARAEAFFGQGTRLTVV.

The chain has TRBV15 and TRBJ2-1; 7 bases match TRBD2. This CDR3 is built from 15 residues. Germline V lookup: CDR1 LNHNV, CDR2 YYDKDF (reference sequence). J gave up 3 bases and V 6 bases, and 8 bases lay outside the gene matches. The CDR3 nucleotides read TGTGCCACCAGTTATTCAAGCGGGAACTACAATGAGCAGTTCTTC. Translated, it gives CATSYSSGNYNEQFF. The full variable domain, its missing parts supplied by reference TRBV15 and TRBJ2-1, is DAMVIQNPRYQVTQFGKPVTLSCSQTLNHNVMYWYQQKSSQAPKLLFHYYDKDFNNEADTPDNFQSRRPNTSFCFLDIRSPGLGDTAMYLCATSYSSGNYNEQFFGPGTRLTVL.

In its sample, this clone was seen a few times. V and J are TRBV7-9 and TRBJ1-1; TRBD1 might be the D (6 bases). V lost 4 bases to trimming and J lost 0 bases, with 12 bases between them. Germline assignment: CDR1 SEHNR and CDR2 FQNEAQ (reference sequence). This CDR3 has 15 residues. CDR3 coding DNA: TGTGCCAGCAGCTCCCGCGGACAGATGAACACTGAAGCTTTCTTT. It specifies CASSSRGQMNTEAFF.

This rearrangement joins TRBV18 to TRBJ2-2, with 10 bases identical to TRBD2. The CDR3 covers 16 residues. CDR1 is KGHSH, CDR2 LQKENI, per germline. With V trimmed by 3 bases and J by 7 bases, 8 bases remained unmatched. This chain's CDR3 is CASSPSSGRRDGELFF. In nucleotides, the CDR3 is TGTGCCAGCTCACCCTCTAGCGGGAGACGGGACGGGGAGCTGTTTTTT. Full variable domain (rest looked up from reference TRBV18 and TRBJ2-2): NAGVMQNPRHLVRRRGQEARLRCSPMKGHSHVYWYRQLPEEGLKFMVYLQKENIIDESGMPKERFSAEFPKEGPSILRIQQVVRGDSAAYFCASSPSSGRRDGELFFGEGSRLTVL.

This chain connects TRBV6-5 to TRBJ1-6; the D gene is possibly TRBD1 (6 bases). Trimming pared 10 bases from V and 8 bases from J, leaving 15 bases between. Germline loops: CDR1 MNHEY, CDR2 SVGAGI. The CDR3 loop spans 13 amino acids. CDR3 coding DNA: TGTGCCACCAGGAGCGGGGGCGATTCACCCCTCCACTTT. Translating gives CATRSGGDSPLHF.

The V and J genes are TRBV5-4 and TRBJ2-3, with 7 nucleotides matching TRBD1. CDR3 length: 17 amino acids. Germline CDR1 and CDR2: SGHNT and YYREEE (reference sequence). J lost 0 bases, V lost 0 bases, and 7 bases had no gene match. The CDR3 coding sequence is TGTGCCAGCAGCTTGGACGTGGGACAGACTAGCACAGATACGCAGTATTTT. Translated: CASSLDVGQTSTDTQYF.

The rearrangement links TRBV5-6 to TRBJ1-1; 9 bases are a match to TRBD1. The CDR3 has 15 residues. CDR1 SGHDT and CDR2 YYEEEE come from the germline V gene. The V and J ends lost 0 bases and 8 bases, in that order; junction bases with no gene match: 8. The CDR3 DNA reads as TGTGCCAGCAGCTTGGACAGGGGGCGTACTGTGGAAGCTTTCTTT. This sequence encodes CASSLDRGRTVEAFF.

This rearrangement joins TRBV11-3 to TRBJ2-1; 9 nucleotides line up with TRBD2. CDR1 is SGHNT and CDR2 is YENEEA in the germline V gene. V was clipped by 5 bases and J by 3 bases; unmatched bases: 8. The CDR3 is 16 amino acids. CDR3 residues: CASSAGGSGSYNEQFF. DNA for the CDR3: TGTGCCAGCAGCGCCGGGGGTAGCGGGAGCTACAATGAGCAGTTCTTC.

The V call is TRBV6-5, the J call TRBJ2-5; D not certain. CDR3 length equals 13 residues. Germline V gene sequence: CDR1 MNHEY, CDR2 SVGAGI. Trimming left V 6 bases short and J 5 bases short, with 13 bases between. In DNA, the CDR3 is TGTGCCAGCAGGGGTCACGTCGGGGAGACCCAGTACTTC. Residues: CASRGHVGETQYF.

The J gene is TRBJ1-2, the V gene TRBV25-1; D call uncertain. Germline lookup yields CDR1 MGHDK and CDR2 SYGVNS. The V gene lost 5 bases and the J gene lost 9 bases, with 13 bases spanning the gap. The CDR3 loop spans 12 amino acids. This CDR3 reads CASSLGPSSYTF. DNA of the CDR3: TGTGCCAGCAGTCTAGGCCCGAGTAGCTACACCTTC.

The chain is built from TRBV12-3 or TRBV12-4 and TRBJ2-7, with 7 bases that match TRBD1. This CDR3 is 12 amino acids long. The V segment lost 5 bases and the J segment 5 bases; nucleotides outside the gene matches: 3. The CDR3 spells CASSPTGNEQYF. The CDR3 DNA sequence: TGTGCCAGCAGTCCGACAGGGAACGAGCAGTACTTC.

The chain links TRBV2 to TRBJ2-3, with 10 positions matching TRBD2. This CDR3 has 16 amino acids. The germline V gene has CDR1 SNHLY and CDR2 FYNNEI. J was trimmed by 4 bases and V by 5 bases; bases with no gene match: 9. The CDR3 DNA reads as TGTGCCAGCAGTCGGCCGGCTAGCGGGAGCCCAGATACGCAGTATTTT. It yields the protein CASSRPASGSPDTQYF.

The chain recombines TRBV10-3 with TRBJ2-5, with 8 bases identical to TRBD1. Trimming took 3 bases from V and 5 from J; bases not matched to a gene: 11. The germline gives CDR1 ENHRY, CDR2 SYGVKD. This CDR3 has 16 amino acids. The CDR3 sequence: CAISDPTGQGTETQYF. CDR3 nucleotides: TGTGCCATCAGTGATCCGACAGGACAGGGTACGGAGACCCAGTACTTC.

The genes are TRBV27 and TRBJ2-3; 7 bases agree with TRBD2. The CDR3 has 15 residues. The germline V gene encodes CDR1 MNHEY and CDR2 SMNVEV (reference sequence). With 3 bases clipped from V and 4 bases from J, the junction kept 7 bases outside the gene matches. As DNA, the CDR3 is TGTGCCAGCAGTTTCTGGAGGGGAGGGGCAGATACGCAGTATTTT. Its translation: CASSFWRGGADTQYF.

A single count supports this clone. This chain uses TRBV13 with TRBJ1-5, with 7 positions matching TRBD1. The germline V gene encodes CDR1 PRHDT and CDR2 FYEKMQ (reference sequence). This CDR3 is 15 amino acids long. The V segment lost 5 bases and the J segment 4 bases; nucleotides outside the gene matches: 8. The CDR3 DNA reads as TGTGCCAGCAGCCTCCGACAGGGTAGGAATCAGCCCCAGCATTTT. Encoded protein: CASSLRQGRNQPQHF.

The gene calls are TRBV21-1 and TRBJ2-3; the D segment call TRBD2 is taken from the table without a DNA check. TRBV21-1 is a pseudogene locus. The CDR3 covers 21 residues. The CDR3 DNA is TGTGCCAGTGGGCTAAAGGGACTAGCGGGAGGATTGGTATGGAGAACAGATACGCAGTATTTT. Translation gives CASGLKGLAGGLVWRTDTQYF.

This clone appeared a single time. The chain has TRBV18 and TRBJ1-6; possibly TRBD1 for D (6 bases). The germline V gene encodes CDR1 KGHSH and CDR2 LQKENI. This CDR3 contains 17 residues. The V end lost 0 bases, the J end lost 3 bases, and 12 bases lay between the germline ends. The CDR3 is CASSPPEGGGYNSPLHF. The CDR3 DNA is TGTGCCAGCTCACCACCGGAGGGAGGGGGCTATAATTCACCCCTCCACTTT.

The chain is built from TRBV24-1 and TRBJ2-3; D is perhaps TRBD1 (6 bases). The CDR3 runs to 15 residues. CDR1 KGHDR and CDR2 SFDVKD come from the germline V gene. Between the trimmed V and J ends, which lost 6 bases and 3 bases, there was a span of 15 bases. The CDR3 loop reads CATSPSGALTDTQYF. The CDR3 DNA reads as TGTGCCACCAGTCCTTCAGGGGCCTTAACAGATACGCAGTATTTT.

The chain uses TRBV6-5 and TRBJ2-2; 8 bases are a match to TRBD1. Germline V gene lookup returns CDR1 MNHEY and CDR2 SVGAGI. The CDR3 loop spans 15 amino acids. V lost 6 bases, J lost 4 bases, and 7 bases stayed unmatched. The CDR3 nucleotides are TGTGCCAGCAGAAGACAGGGGTGGGCCACCGGGGAGCTGTTTTTT. Amino acids: CASRRQGWATGELFF.

This chain joins TRBV30 and TRBJ2-2, with a tentative D call TRBD2 (5 bases). Trimming removed 0 bases at V and 3 bases at J, with 11 bases between. Germline V gene lookup returns CDR1 GTSNPN and CDR2 SVGIG (reference sequence). This CDR3 region has 15 residues. The CDR3 DNA is TGTGCCTGGAGTGTAAAGTTCGGGGACACCGGGGAGCTGTTTTTT. Translated: CAWSVKFGDTGELFF. Looking up the rest from reference TRBV30 and TRBJ2-2 gives the full variable domain: SQTIHQWPATLVQPVGSPLSLECTVEGTSNPNLYWYRQAAGRGLQLLFYSVGIGQISSEVPQNLSASRPQDRQFILSSKKLLLSDSGFYLCAWSVKFGDTGELFFGEGSRLTVL.

This chain joins TRBV30 and TRBJ1-1; D might be TRBD1 (5 bases). The CDR3 is 11 residues long. The germline gives CDR1 GTSNPN, CDR2 SVGIG (reference sequence). Trimming took off 2 bases at V and 11 bases at J, with 12 bases between the two ends. The CDR3 nucleotides are TGTGCCTGGAGTCCGAACAGGCTCGCTTTCTTT. This codes for CAWSPNRLAFF.

The J gene is TRBJ1-1, the V gene TRBV6-6; D remains unclear. Trimming took off 4 bases at V and 1 base at J, with 10 bases between the two ends. The CDR3 spans 14 residues. Germline V gene lookup returns CDR1 MNHNY and CDR2 SVGAGI (reference sequence). The DNA of the CDR3 is TGTGCCAGCAGTTCCCCTTCCGGGAACACTGAAGCTTTCTTT. Amino acid sequence: CASSSPSGNTEAFF.

The chain links TRBV12-3 or TRBV12-4 to TRBJ2-7; the match to TRBD1 covers 7 bases. Trimming took 9 bases from V and 2 from J; bases not matched to a gene: 7. The CDR3 extends over 13 amino acids. The CDR3 loop is CASKRDSPYEQYF. In nucleotides, the CDR3 is TGTGCCAGTAAAAGGGACAGTCCCTACGAGCAGTACTTC.